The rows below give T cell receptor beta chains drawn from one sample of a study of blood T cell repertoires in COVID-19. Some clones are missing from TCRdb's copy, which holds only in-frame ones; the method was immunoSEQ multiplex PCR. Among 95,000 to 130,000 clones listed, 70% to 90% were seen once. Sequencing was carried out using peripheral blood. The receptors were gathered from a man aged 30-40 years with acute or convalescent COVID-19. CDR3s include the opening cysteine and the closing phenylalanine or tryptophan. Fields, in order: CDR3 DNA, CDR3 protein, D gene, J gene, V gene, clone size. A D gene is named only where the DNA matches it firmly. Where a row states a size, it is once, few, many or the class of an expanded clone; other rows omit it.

DNA: TGTGCCAGCAGCCCTGGACTAGCGGGGGGGCACGAGCAGTTCTTC
CDR3: CASSPGLAGGHEQFF
D: TRBD2
J: TRBJ2-1
V: TRBV5-6
size: NA

DNA: TGTGCCAGCAGCCACATAAAGGGGACAGGGCAAACAGATACGCAGTATTTT
CDR3: CASSHIKGTGQTDTQYF
D: TRBD1
J: TRBJ2-3
V: TRBV3-1/TRBV3-2
size: NA

DNA: TGTGCCAGCAGTTTAGGGGGCTGGTATGGCTACACCTTC
CDR3: CASSLGGWYGYTF
D: NA
J: TRBJ1-2
V: TRBV27
size: NA

DNA: TGTGCCAGTAGCCCCGTGGGCGCGACAGATACGCAGTATTTT
CDR3: CASSPVGATDTQYF
D: NA
J: TRBJ2-3
V: TRBV19
size: NA

DNA: TGTGCCAGCAGCTCGGGACTAGCGGATTACAATGAGCAGTTCTTC
CDR3: CASSSGLADYNEQFF
D: TRBD2
J: TRBJ2-1
V: TRBV6-5
size: NA

DNA: TGTGCCAGCAGCCCACCGGGACAGGGAGGTTCACCCCTCCACTTT
CDR3: CASSPPGQGGSPLHF
D: TRBD1
J: TRBJ1-6
V: TRBV6-5
size: few

DNA: TGCGCCAGCAGCCCTTCGGTAGGACAGGGAACCACTGAAGCTTTCTTT
CDR3: CASSPSVGQGTTEAFF
D: TRBD1
J: TRBJ1-1
V: TRBV5-1
size: NA

DNA: TGTGCCAGCAGACCGGTGGTGGGCAATCAGCCCCAGCATTTT
CDR3: CASRPVVGNQPQHF
D: NA
J: TRBJ1-5
V: TRBV6-5
size: NA

DNA: TGTGCCAGCAGCTTGGCCTACGGGACTACGGGGGATACGCAGTATTTT
CDR3: CASSLAYGTTGDTQYF
D: TRBD2
J: TRBJ2-3
V: TRBV11-2
size: NA

DNA: TGTGCCTGGAGTGGTGTTGTTGCGGGTGGCTACACCTTC
CDR3: CAWSGVVAGGYTF
D: NA
J: TRBJ1-2
V: TRBV30
size: few

DNA: TGTGCCAGCAGCTACTCCGGGACTAGCTACGAGCAGTACTTC
CDR3: CASSYSGTSYEQYF
D: TRBD2
J: TRBJ2-7
V: TRBV5-8
size: NA

DNA: TGTGCCAGCCTCCGCCTCGGGAGGGGGGCTTCCACAGATACGCAGTATTTT
CDR3: CASLRLGRGASTDTQYF
D: TRBD2
J: TRBJ2-3
V: TRBV27
size: NA

DNA: TGTGCCAGTAGTAAACAGGGGTGGGGCAGCTCCTACAATGAGCAGTTCTTC
CDR3: CASSKQGWGSSYNEQFF
D: TRBD1
J: TRBJ2-1
V: TRBV19
size: once

DNA: TGTGCCAGCAAGGACACTCCGCACAGCAATCAGCCCCAGCATTTT
CDR3: CASKDTPHSNQPQHF
D: NA
J: TRBJ1-5
V: TRBV6-5
size: once

DNA: TGTGCCACCTCACCATCTCCGGACAGTTCCTACGAGCAGTACTTC
CDR3: CATSPSPDSSYEQYF
D: NA
J: TRBJ2-7
V: TRBV18
size: NA

DNA: TGTGCCAGCAGCCTGGACAGGGCGCAGCCCCAGCATTTT
CDR3: CASSLDRAQPQHF
D: TRBD1
J: TRBJ1-5
V: TRBV5-5
size: NA

DNA: TGTGCCAGTAGGGGGAGGAGCAATGAGCAGTTCTTC
CDR3: CASRGRSNEQFF
D: NA
J: TRBJ2-1
V: TRBV19
size: NA

DNA: TGTGCCAGCAGTGAAGCCCGACGAACAGGGATCGGGGAGCTGTTTTTT
CDR3: CASSEARRTGIGELFF
D: NA
J: TRBJ2-2
V: TRBV6-1
size: NA